What follows are 19 T cell receptor beta chains derived from one specimen sequenced in a study of identical twins. TCRdb re-analysed the 5' RACE reads in MiXCR, keeping a single row per CDR3 protein. Among more than 200,000 distinct CDR3 sequences listed, around an eighth were seen once. The specimen sequenced was memory (CD45RO+) T cells sorted from blood. Receptors originate from a woman aged 18-29 years in good health.

This sequence joins TRBV2 and TRBJ2-7, with D possibly matching TRBD2 (5 bases). This CDR3 has 13 residues. The V gene's germline CDR1 is SNHLY and CDR2 FYNNEI. V lost 4 bases and J 6 bases, leaving 13 bases between the germline ends. CDR3 in DNA: TGTGCCAGCAGTGTAATTCTAGCAGGCGAGCAGTACTTC. Translated, it gives CASSVILAGEQYF.

This clonotype occurred many times. The chain couples TRBV5-6 to TRBJ2-5; 14 nucleotides line up with TRBD2. The germline gives CDR1 SGHDT, CDR2 YYEEEE. The V gene end was trimmed by 3 bases and the J gene end by 4 bases; junction bases not matched to a gene: 5. This CDR3 spans 16 amino acids. The CDR3 DNA is TGTGCCAGCAGCTCGCGACTAGCGGGGGGGCTAGAGACCCAGTACTTC. Protein product: CASSSRLAGGLETQYF.

CDR3 residues: CASSPAFQETQYF. The CDR3 DNA reads as TGTGCCAGCTCCCCAGCGTTCCAAGAGACCCAGTACTTC. V and J are TRBV18 and TRBJ2-5; D gene ambiguous. Germline assignment: CDR1 KGHSH and CDR2 LQKENI. The V end lost 6 bases, the J end lost 1 base, and 9 bases lay between the germline ends. The CDR3 loop spans 13 amino acids.

This clonotype came up a few times. The chain is built from TRBV6-1 and TRBJ2-7; 7 bases are shared with TRBD1. Trimming cost V 5 bases and J 4 bases; bases outside gene matches: 14. Looked up from germline, CDR1 is MNHNS and CDR2 is SASEGT. The CDR3 runs to 16 residues. The CDR3 bases are TGTGCCAGCAGTAGGACGTGGGGACAGCCTCTTTACGAGCAGTACTTC. Its protein is CASSRTWGQPLYEQYF.

This clonotype was observed a handful of times. The chain recombines TRBV6-1 with TRBJ2-1, with 8 bases fitting TRBD1. J gave up 7 bases and V 6 bases, and 17 bases lay outside the gene matches. Germline V gives CDR1 MNHNS, CDR2 SASEGT. The CDR3 has 17 amino acids. CDR3 residues: CASRGGSGRGLGNEQFF. The DNA of the CDR3 is TGTGCCAGCAGGGGGGGTTCCGGCAGGGGGCTAGGTAATGAGCAGTTCTTC.

In its sample, this clonotype was seen a few times. The V and J genes are TRBV30 and TRBJ1-1; 8 bases map to TRBD1. J gave up 1 base and V 3 bases, and 7 bases lay outside the gene matches. There are 15 residues in the CDR3. Germline CDR1 is GTSNPN and CDR2 is SVGIG (reference sequence). CDR3 region: CAWSALGQANTEAFF. DNA of the CDR3: TGTGCCTGGAGCGCCCTGGGACAGGCGAACACTGAAGCTTTCTTT. The whole variable domain, remainder taken from reference TRBV30 and TRBJ1-1, is SQTIHQWPATLVQPVGSPLSLECTVEGTSNPNLYWYRQAAGRGLQLLFYSVGIGQISSEVPQNLSASRPQDRQFILSSKKLLLSDSGFYLCAWSALGQANTEAFFGQGTRLTVV.

V usage is TRBV5-1 and J usage is TRBJ2-5; weak D call: TRBD2 (6 bases). Germline V gene sequence: CDR1 SGHRS, CDR2 YFSETQ. The germline V and J ends were trimmed by 2 bases and 4 bases, with 9 bases remaining between them. This CDR3 contains 13 residues. CDR3 protein: CASSFGGAETQYF. CDR3 sequence (DNA): TGCGCCAGCAGCTTTGGCGGGGCAGAGACCCAGTACTTC. The full variable domain, in which reference TRBV5-1 and TRBJ2-5 provide the parts outside the CDR3, is KAGVTQTPRYLIKTRGQQVTLSCSPISGHRSVSWYQQTPGQGLQFLFEYFSETQRNKGNFPGRFSGRQFSNSRSEMNVSTLELGDSALYLCASSFGGAETQYFGPGTRLLVL.

This chain connects TRBV27 to TRBJ2-3, with unresolved D. This CDR3 has 16 amino acids. Germline CDR1 and CDR2: MNHEY and SMNVEV (reference sequence). Trimming took off 3 bases at V and 0 bases at J, with 13 bases between the two ends. DNA of the CDR3: TGTGCCAGCAGTTTGCTGCGGACGGTGAGCACAGATACGCAGTATTTT. Its protein is CASSLLRTVSTDTQYF.

The chain couples TRBV5-1 to TRBJ2-1; D gene ambiguous. The germline V gene has CDR1 SGHRS and CDR2 YFSETQ. The V end was cut by 4 bases, the J end by 5 bases, with 16 bases between. The length of the CDR3 is 15 residues. CDR3 region: CASSPMAQFNNEQFF. The CDR3, as DNA: TGCGCCAGCAGCCCGATGGCCCAGTTTAACAATGAGCAGTTCTTC.

This clonotype has just one count. The rearrangement links TRBV20-1 to TRBJ2-7; D is uncertain. Germline V gives CDR1 DFQATT, CDR2 SNEGSKA (reference sequence). Between the trimmed V and J ends, which lost 6 bases and 4 bases, there was a span of 10 bases. The CDR3 has 11 amino acids. CDR3 residues: CSASSRYEQYF. CDR3 DNA: TGCAGTGCCTCTTCGCGTTACGAGCAGTACTTC.

This clonotype showed up just a few times. V and J are TRBV20-1 and TRBJ1-2; 7 bases are a match to TRBD1. Germline V CDR1 and CDR2: DFQATT, SNEGSKA (reference sequence). The CDR3 length is 13 residues. The J segment lost 2 bases and the V segment lost 3 bases, leaving 3 bases of the junction unmatched. CDR3: CSARKTGNYGYTF. As DNA, the CDR3 is TGCAGTGCTAGGAAGACAGGGAACTATGGCTACACCTTC.

The rearrangement uses TRBV5-1 and TRBJ2-5; TRBD2 matches at 7 bases. J gave up 0 bases and V 4 bases, and 12 bases lay outside the gene matches. CDR3 length: 17 amino acids. Germline V gene lookup returns CDR1 SGHRS and CDR2 YFSETQ. The CDR3 DNA sequence: TGCGCCAGCAGCAAAGGACTAGAAGGTCCCCACCAAGAGACCCAGTACTTC. Protein: CASSKGLEGPHQETQYF.

This clonotype has just a few counts. This chain uses TRBV5-6 with TRBJ2-3, with 7 bases matching TRBD2. Germline V lookup: CDR1 SGHDT, CDR2 YYEEEE. The CDR3 extends over 16 amino acids. V lost 2 bases to trimming and J lost 3 bases; unmatched junction nucleotides: 9. The CDR3 reads CASSLIRGGGTDTQYF. The DNA for the CDR3 is TGTGCCAGCAGCTTAATTCGCGGGGGAGGTACAGATACGCAGTATTTT.

This clonotype has at least ten counts. The V gene is TRBV20-1, the J gene TRBJ1-2; a weak D match, TRBD1 (5 bases). Germline CDR1 DFQATT, CDR2 SNEGSKA (reference sequence). V dropped 3 bases and J dropped 2 bases, with 7 bases sitting between them. CDR3 length equals 12 residues. The CDR3 here is CSASDSNYGYTF. CDR3 in DNA: TGCAGTGCTAGCGACAGCAACTATGGCTACACCTTC.

This clonotype showed up many times. V is TRBV20-1 and J is TRBJ2-4; D unclear. The CDR3 extends over 14 amino acids. V was clipped by 4 bases and J by 6 bases, with 16 bases between them. Germline CDR1 is DFQATT and CDR2 is SNEGSKA (reference sequence). The CDR3 reads CSATVPTTGNIQYF. As DNA, the CDR3 is TGCAGTGCTACGGTCCCAACGACGGGAAACATTCAGTACTTC.

A few counts support this clonotype. The chain uses TRBV24-1 and TRBJ2-5; D might be TRBD2 (7 bases). This CDR3 comprises 20 residues. Germline V CDR1 and CDR2: KGHDR, SFDVKD. Trimming shortened V by 5 bases and J by 1 base, and 28 bases separated the two germline ends. In DNA form, the CDR3 reads TGTGCCACCAGTGGAGGGGGGCGAGGCGTCGGGGAGGGTAGCCAAGAGACCCAGTACTTC. Translated: CATSGGGRGVGEGSQETQYF.

This clonotype was seen at least ten times. The J gene is TRBJ1-2, the V gene TRBV6-1; a possible D gene is TRBD1 (5 bases). Germline lookup yields CDR1 MNHNS and CDR2 SASEGT. The CDR3 has 14 amino acids. The V and J ends lost 5 bases and 9 bases respectively, with 19 bases between them. The DNA for the CDR3 is TGTGCCAGCAGTAAGGACCCGGGGGGTTATCGCTACACCTTC. This codes for CASSKDPGGYRYTF.

Only one count was recorded for this clonotype. This chain connects TRBV20-1 to TRBJ2-3; D may be TRBD2 (5 bases). Per the germline V gene, CDR1 is DFQATT and CDR2 is SNEGSKA (reference sequence). Trimming left V 2 bases short and J 7 bases short, with 22 bases between. This CDR3 contains 16 residues. CDR3: CSARHRQTPGSHTQYF. CDR3 DNA: TGCAGTGCTAGACACAGACAAACGCCGGGATCCCATACGCAGTATTTT.

This clonotype was seen a few times. The gene calls are TRBV5-1 and TRBJ1-2; 9 bases agree with TRBD1. Per germline, CDR1 SGHRS and CDR2 YFSETQ. The V segment lost 3 bases and the J segment 6 bases; nucleotides outside the gene matches: 6. This CDR3 has 14 residues. CDR3 region: CASSSAGTGNGYTF. CDR3 DNA: TGCGCCAGCAGCTCCGCCGGGACAGGGAATGGCTACACCTTC.